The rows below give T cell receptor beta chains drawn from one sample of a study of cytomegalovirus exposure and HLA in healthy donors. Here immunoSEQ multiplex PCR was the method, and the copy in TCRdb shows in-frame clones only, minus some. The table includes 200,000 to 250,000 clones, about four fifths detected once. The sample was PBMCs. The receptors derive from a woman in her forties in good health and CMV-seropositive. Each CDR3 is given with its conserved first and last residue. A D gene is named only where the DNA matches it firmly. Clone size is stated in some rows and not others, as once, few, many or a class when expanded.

TGTGCCAGCAGCTTAAGGCCCAGCGACTACAATGAGCAGTTCTTC | CASSLRPSDYNEQFF | TRBJ2-1 | . | . | TRBV7-8
TGTGCCAGCAGTTTAAGTCAGGAGGGATATGGCTACACCTTC | CASSLSQEGYGYTF | TRBJ1-2 | . | . | TRBV28
TGCGCCAGCAGCCAACGTGCTCCAGAACCCCTCCACTTT | CASSQRAPEPLHF | TRBJ1-6 | . | . | TRBV4-3
TGTGCCAGCAGCTACCTAGGACAGGGATCGTATAGCAATCAGCCCCAGCATTTT | CASSYLGQGSYSNQPQHF | TRBJ1-5 | TRBD1 | . | TRBV5-4
TGTGCCAGCAGCTCCCAGGGGCTAGCGGGGGACCAAGAGACCCAGTACTTC | CASSSQGLAGDQETQYF | TRBJ2-5 | TRBD2 | . | TRBV7-7
TGCGCCAGCAGAAAATCTAGCGGAAAGGAGCAGTTCTTC | CASRKSSGKEQFF | TRBJ2-1 | TRBD2 | . | TRBV5-1
TGTGCCAGTAGTATCTTGGGGGGAAACCGAGGAGAGCAGTACTTC | CASSILGGNRGEQYF | TRBJ2-7 | . | . | TRBV19
TGTGCCAGCAGTCCCCGACAGGCCCGTGAAGCTTTCTTT | CASSPRQAREAFF | TRBJ1-1 | . | . | TRBV6-5
TGTGCCGCGGGGGCTGGACAATTTAGCAATCAGCCCCAGCATTTT | CAAGAGQFSNQPQHF | TRBJ1-5 | . | . | TRBV6-6
TGTGCCATCAGTTTCGGGACTAGCGGGGGGGCAGATACGCAGTATTTT | CAISFGTSGGADTQYF | TRBJ2-3 | TRBD2 | . | TRBV10-3
TGTGCCAGCACGGGGGACAATCAGCCCCAGCATTTT | CASTGDNQPQHF | TRBJ1-5 | . | . | TRBV28
TGTGCCACCAGCAGAGATTTATTGGGGGGGGACTACAATGAGCAGTTCTTC | CATSRDLLGGDYNEQFF | TRBJ2-1 | TRBD2 | few | TRBV15
TGTGCCAGCAGTGGCGGGACAGGGGTAGGCGAGCAGTACTTC | CASSGGTGVGEQYF | TRBJ2-7 | TRBD1 | . | TRBV6-1
TGCAGCGTTGAAGATCCCTTCCGAGGGACAGGCTACGAGCAGTACTTC | CSVEDPFRGTGYEQYF | TRBJ2-7 | TRBD1 | . | TRBV29-1
TGTGCCAGCAGTTCCCAGGGTAGAGGCTACACCTTC | CASSSQGRGYTF | TRBJ1-2 | . | . | TRBV27
TGTGCCAGCAGTGAAAATTCCCTAGTACGTGAGCAGTTCTTC | CASSENSLVREQFF | TRBJ2-1 | . | . | TRBV6-1
TGTGCCGGGGCAAATGAGCAGTTCTTC | CAGANEQFF | TRBJ2-1 | . | . | TRBV21-1
TGTGCCAGCAGCTCAGGACTAGCGGGGACGGGGGAGCAGTACTTC | CASSSGLAGTGEQYF | TRBJ2-7 | TRBD2 | . | TRBV7-7
TGTGCCAGCAGCCAAGGGACTTCCCAAGAGACCCAGTACTTC | CASSQGTSQETQYF | TRBJ2-5 | . | . | TRBV4-2
TGTGCCAGCAGCGTAGGAACACACGCGAACACCGGGGAGCTGTTTTTT | CASSVGTHANTGELFF | TRBJ2-2 | . | . | TRBV9
TGTGCCAGCTCATGGACAGAAAGCTCCTACAATGAGCAGTTCTTC | CASSWTESSYNEQFF | TRBJ2-1 | . | once | TRBV18
TGTGCCAGCAGCTTAATCTCTTCGACGTACAGCTCCTACAATGAGCAGTTCTTC | CASSLISSTYSSYNEQFF | TRBJ2-1 | . | . | TRBV11-3
TGTGCCTGGAGTATAGGGACAGGGGGCCAGACTGGCTACACCTTC | CAWSIGTGGQTGYTF | TRBJ1-2 | TRBD1 | . | TRBV30
TGCAGCGTTGAAACCCCCTTTTCTAGCGGGAGGGCCAACTCCTACAATGAGCAGTTCTTC | CSVETPFSSGRANSYNEQFF | TRBJ2-1 | TRBD2 | . | TRBV29-1
TGTGCCAGCAGCTTTCGCTTGCAGGGGGGGAACACTGAAGCTTTCTTT | CASSFRLQGGNTEAFF | TRBJ1-1 | TRBD1 | . | TRBV7-9
TGTGCCAGCAGCCGCAAGGGAGGCACAGATACGCAGTATTTT | CASSRKGGTDTQYF | TRBJ2-3 | . | . | TRBV13
TGTGCCAGCAAGATAACGGGGGGGGCAGGGCCTCTCGACACCATATATTTT | CASKITGGAGPLDTIYF | TRBJ1-3 | . | few | TRBV7-2
TGTGCCAGCAGTTACTCCTGGACAGGGCCGTCCGGGGAGCTGTTTTTT | CASSYSWTGPSGELFF | TRBJ2-2 | TRBD1 | . | TRBV6-5
TGTGCCACCAGCAGGGAGAGACAGGGTGGGGAGACCCAGTACTTC | CATSRERQGGETQYF | TRBJ2-5 | TRBD1 | . | TRBV15
TGCAGCGTCAGGGGATCCTATGGCTACACCTTC | CSVRGSYGYTF | TRBJ1-2 | . | once | TRBV29-1
TGTGCCAGCATCGAGTCGGGGATACACACTGAAGCTTTCTTT | CASIESGIHTEAFF | TRBJ1-1 | . | . | TRBV7-2
TGTGCCAGCAGCATCGGGACAGGACGCAATCAGCCCCAGCATTTT | CASSIGTGRNQPQHF | TRBJ1-5 | TRBD1 | once | TRBV7-2
TGCACCAGCACCCCCCAGGGGACAAAAAATAATTCACCCCTCCACTTT | CTSTPQGTKNNSPLHF | TRBJ1-6 | . | . | TRBV1
TGTGCCAGCACAGGTCAGGGTGGAGATACGCAGTATTTT | CASTGQGGDTQYF | TRBJ2-3 | . | . | TRBV5-4
TGCGCCAGCAGCCTTACTCCGGGGGGAGGGTCGGAGACCCAGTACTTC | CASSLTPGGGSETQYF | TRBJ2-5 | TRBD2 | once | TRBV4-1
TGTGCCAGCAGCTTCCTGGGAGGGACCAATGGGGGTGAGCAGTTCTTC | CASSFLGGTNGGEQFF | TRBJ2-1 | TRBD2 | . | TRBV7-3
TGTTCCAGCAGCCACCTAGCGGGAGGGCCCATGGAGACCCAGTACTTC | CSSSHLAGGPMETQYF | TRBJ2-5 | TRBD2 | . | TRBV7-9
TGTGCCAGCAGCCAAGATCGGGGGAGCCAAGAGACCCAGTACTTC | CASSQDRGSQETQYF | TRBJ2-5 | . | . | TRBV4-2
TGTGCCAGCAGTCCGGGACAGGGGTTCAACGAGCAGTACTTC | CASSPGQGFNEQYF | TRBJ2-7 | TRBD1 | . | TRBV2
TGTGCCAGCAGCGTAGGGACAGGGGGCCGCACTGAAGCTTTCTTT | CASSVGTGGRTEAFF | TRBJ1-1 | TRBD1 | . | TRBV9
TGTGCCAGCAGCACCGCACAGGGAACTGAAGCTTTCTTT | CASSTAQGTEAFF | TRBJ1-1 | . | . | TRBV7-9
TGTGCCAGCAGCCAACAGGGGAGCACAGATACGCAGTATTTT | CASSQQGSTDTQYF | TRBJ2-3 | TRBD1 | . | TRBV7-8
TGTGCCAGGGCAGGGAATCGGAACACTGAAGCTTTCTTT | CARAGNRNTEAFF | TRBJ1-1 | . | . | TRBV11-2
TGTGCCAGCAGCTTACGCGGGGCTGTGGAGGAGCAGTTCTTC | CASSLRGAVEEQFF | TRBJ2-1 | . | . | TRBV11-2
TGTGCCAGCAGCTTGGCCCGGGGAGCGGGGGGGCAAAATGAGCAGTTCTTC | CASSLARGAGGQNEQFF | TRBJ2-1 | TRBD2 | . | TRBV5-4
TGCGCCAGCAGCGGACTAGCGGGCTACAATGAGCAGTTCTTC | CASSGLAGYNEQFF | TRBJ2-1 | TRBD2 | . | TRBV5-1
TGCGCCAGCAGCCATAACAGGGAGTGGGCCACCACCGGGGAGCTGTTTTTT | CASSHNREWATTGELFF | TRBJ2-2 | . | . | TRBV4-1
TGCGCCAGCAGCGTGGGAGGGTCGGAAAATACGCAGTATTTT | CASSVGGSENTQYF | TRBJ2-3 | TRBD2 | few | TRBV5-1